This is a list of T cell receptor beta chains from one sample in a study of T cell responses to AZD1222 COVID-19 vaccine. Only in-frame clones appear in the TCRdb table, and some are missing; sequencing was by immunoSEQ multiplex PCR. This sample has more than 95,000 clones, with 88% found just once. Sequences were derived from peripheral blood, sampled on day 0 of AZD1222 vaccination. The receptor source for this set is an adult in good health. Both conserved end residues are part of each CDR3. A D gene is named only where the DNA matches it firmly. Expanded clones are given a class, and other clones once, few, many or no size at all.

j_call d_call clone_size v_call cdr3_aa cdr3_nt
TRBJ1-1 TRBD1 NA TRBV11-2 CASSLILGQGLTEAFF TGTGCCAGCAGCCTAATCTTAGGACAGGGTTTAACTGAAGCTTTCTTT
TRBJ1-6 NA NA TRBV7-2 CASSSRGGGESPLHF TGTGCCAGCAGCTCCCGTGGCGGGGGGGAGTCACCCCTCCACTTT
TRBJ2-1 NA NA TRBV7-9 CASSLPDLVDNEQFF TGTGCCAGCAGCTTACCAGATTTGGTCGACAATGAGCAGTTCTTC
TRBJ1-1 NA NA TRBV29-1 CSVVQGGNTEAFF TGCAGCGTTGTACAGGGTGGGAACACTGAAGCTTTCTTT
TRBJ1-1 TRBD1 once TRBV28 CASSLTGMNTEAFF TGTGCCAGCAGTTTGACAGGGATGAACACTGAAGCTTTCTTT
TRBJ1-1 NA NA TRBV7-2 CASSLGTGVIRGTEAFF TGTGCCAGCAGCTTAGGTACAGGCGTCATTCGGGGCACTGAAGCTTTCTTT
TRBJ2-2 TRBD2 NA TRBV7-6 CASSLVPAGGWNTGELFF TGTGCCAGCAGCTTAGTACCAGCGGGAGGTTGGAACACCGGGGAGCTGTTTTTT
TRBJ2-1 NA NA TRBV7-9 CASRGAHPRAGEQFF TGTGCCAGCCGGGGGGCCCACCCACGCGCGGGTGAGCAGTTCTTC
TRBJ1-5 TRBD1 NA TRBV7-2 CASSLGPGGVQPQHF TGTGCCAGCAGCTTAGGTCCAGGGGGAGTTCAGCCCCAGCATTTT
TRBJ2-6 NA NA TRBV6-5 CASRYQGSGANVLTF TGTGCCAGCAGATACCAGGGGAGCGGGGCCAACGTCCTGACTTTC
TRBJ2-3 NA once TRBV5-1 CASREIITDTQYF TGCGCCAGCCGGGAGATTATCACAGATACGCAGTATTTT